This TCR beta chain stems from a study of response to subunit inactivated influenza vaccine. This clonotype was counted between two and nine times. TCRdb processed the RT-PCR reads anew with MiXCR; each CDR3 protein has one entry. The sample comprises about 520,000 distinct CDR3 sequences, roughly 23% of which are singletons, and less than 2.5% rests with the top ten. Deletions cut 3 bases from V and 3 bases from J, with 13 bases between. Germline assignment: CDR1 SGHDT and CDR2 YYEEEE. The CDR3 totals 14 residues. The chain carries TRBV5-6 and TRBJ2-7, with D possibly TRBD2 on 6 matching bases. The sequence was collected from a man aged 45-60 years who received an inactivated influenza vaccine. This specimen consisted of CD4+ T cells sorted from PBMCs, obtained more than 4 days after vaccination. The CDR3 sequence: CASSWTQDYYEQYF. CDR3 sequence (DNA): TGTGCCAGCAGCTGGACCCAGGACTACTACGAGCAGTACTTC.